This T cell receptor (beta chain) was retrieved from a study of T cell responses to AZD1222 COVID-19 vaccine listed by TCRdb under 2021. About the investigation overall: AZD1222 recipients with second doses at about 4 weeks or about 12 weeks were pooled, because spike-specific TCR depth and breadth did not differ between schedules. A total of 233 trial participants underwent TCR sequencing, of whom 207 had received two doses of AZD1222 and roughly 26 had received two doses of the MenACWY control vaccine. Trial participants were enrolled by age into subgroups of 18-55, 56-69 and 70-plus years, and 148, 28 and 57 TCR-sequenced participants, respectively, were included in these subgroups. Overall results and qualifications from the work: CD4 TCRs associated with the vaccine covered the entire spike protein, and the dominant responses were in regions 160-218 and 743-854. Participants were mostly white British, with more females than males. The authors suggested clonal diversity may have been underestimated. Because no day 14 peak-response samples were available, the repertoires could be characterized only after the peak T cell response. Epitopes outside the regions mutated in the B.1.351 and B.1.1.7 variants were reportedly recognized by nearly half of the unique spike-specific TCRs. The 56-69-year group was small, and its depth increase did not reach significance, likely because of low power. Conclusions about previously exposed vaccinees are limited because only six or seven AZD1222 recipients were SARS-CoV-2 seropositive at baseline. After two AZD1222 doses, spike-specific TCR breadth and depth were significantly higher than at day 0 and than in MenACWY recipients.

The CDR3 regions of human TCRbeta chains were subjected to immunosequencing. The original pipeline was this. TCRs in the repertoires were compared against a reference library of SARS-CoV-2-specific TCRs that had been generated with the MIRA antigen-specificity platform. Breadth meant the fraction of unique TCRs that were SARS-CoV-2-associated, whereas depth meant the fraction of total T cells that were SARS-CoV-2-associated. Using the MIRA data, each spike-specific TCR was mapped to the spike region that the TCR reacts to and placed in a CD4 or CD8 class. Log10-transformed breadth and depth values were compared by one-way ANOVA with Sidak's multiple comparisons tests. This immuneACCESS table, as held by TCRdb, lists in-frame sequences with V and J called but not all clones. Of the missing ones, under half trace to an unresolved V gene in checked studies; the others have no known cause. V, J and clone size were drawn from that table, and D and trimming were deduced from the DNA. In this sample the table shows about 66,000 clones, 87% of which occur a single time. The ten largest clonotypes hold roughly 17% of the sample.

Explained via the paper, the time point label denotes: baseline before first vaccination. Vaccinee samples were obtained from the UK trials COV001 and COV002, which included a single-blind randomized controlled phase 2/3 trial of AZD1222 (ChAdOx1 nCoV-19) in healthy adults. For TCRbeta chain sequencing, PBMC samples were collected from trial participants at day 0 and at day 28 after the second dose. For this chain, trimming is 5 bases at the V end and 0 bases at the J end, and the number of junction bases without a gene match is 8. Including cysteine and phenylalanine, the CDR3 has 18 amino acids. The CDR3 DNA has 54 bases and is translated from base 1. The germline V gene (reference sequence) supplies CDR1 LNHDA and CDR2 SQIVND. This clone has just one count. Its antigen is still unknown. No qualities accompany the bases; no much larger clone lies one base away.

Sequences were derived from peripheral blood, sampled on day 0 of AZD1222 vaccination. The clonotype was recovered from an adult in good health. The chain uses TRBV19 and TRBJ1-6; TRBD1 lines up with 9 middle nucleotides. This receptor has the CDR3 CASSPPRTGVSYNSPLHF. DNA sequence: TGTGCCAGTAGTCCTCCTCGGACAGGGGTCTCCTATAATTCACCCCTCCACTTT.